This T cell receptor (beta chain) comes out of a study of blood T cell repertoires in COVID-19. Study overall: Samples came from the United States, Italy and Spain, spanning acute and convalescent COVID-19. PBMCs, B-cell-depleted T cells, or T cells were the source of the cDNA or gDNA that made up the material.

The age range of participants was roughly 18 to 90 years, with residence in under 30 US areas. The junction had 8 bases not matched to a gene; V was cut back by 2 bases and J by 5 bases. Germline assignment: CDR1 SGHNT and CDR2 YYREEE (reference sequence). This CDR3 has 16 residues. In the authors' methods: Scientists estimated how many nucleated cells there were by amplifying reference gene primers. The method was immunoSEQ multiplex PCR; TCRdb's version includes in-frame clones alone and lacks a portion of them. D and trimming come from the DNA, and the V and J calls and clone size come from that table. Of 250,000 to 300,000 clones in the sample, roughly 93% were seen once.

The TCR sequence derives from a woman in her thirties or forties with acute COVID-19. Sequencing was done on a sample of PBMCs or T cells enriched from blood (not recorded which). The chain couples TRBV5-4 to TRBJ1-1; 11 nucleotides match TRBD1. CDR3 amino acids: CASSFADRGRETEAFF. For the CDR3, the DNA is TGTGCCAGCAGCTTTGCGGACAGGGGGCGCGAGACTGAAGCTTTCTTT.